This T cell receptor (beta chain) was found in a study of T cell responses to AZD1222 COVID-19 vaccine. Study-level points and caveats: White British ancestry dominated among donors, who included more females, and clonal diversity was possibly underestimated. There were repertoire samples only from the period after the peak T cell response.

Turning to this clone: The target antigen is unknown. One junction end does not reproduce the germline sequence, and a read error may be involved.

The germline CDR1 and CDR2 sequences are LGHDT and YNNKEL (reference sequence). CDR3 length: 11 amino acids. Profiled with immunoSEQ multiplex PCR; TCRdb holds only in-frame clones, not every one. The table includes around 140,000 clones, 80% to 95% detected once. The source material was peripheral blood, sampled 28 days after the second AZD1222 dose. The source of this sequence is an adult who received the AZD1222 COVID-19 vaccine. The chain links TRBV3-1 (or the pseudogene TRBV3-2) to TRBJ2-7; D unresolved. The CDR3: CASSQGALWEF. In DNA form, the CDR3 reads TGTGCCAGCAGCCAAGGGGCCCTCTGGGAATTC.